The source of this T cell receptor beta chain is a study of cytomegalovirus exposure and HLA in healthy donors. Overall study findings and caveats: For most TCR sequences rarity was the rule, although some public TCRs occurred in many donors.

This clone was seen only a few times. Its target is unknown. The CDR3 totals 15 residues. Germline lookup yields CDR1 MNHNS and CDR2 SASEGT. V trimming: 4 bases; J trimming: 8 bases; junction bases outside the gene matches: 10. With 60 Vbeta and 13 Jbeta primers, the PCR was carried out. Method: immunoSEQ multiplex PCR; TCRdb's copy keeps in-frame clones and lacks some. The sample lists 150,000 to 200,000 clones, approximately 80% occurring once. When sampled, the donors appeared nominally healthy, though they likely had unrecorded immune exposures. The sample comprised PBMCs. The rearrangement links TRBV6-1 to TRBJ1-2; 10 nucleotides match TRBD1. This TCR was sampled from a male donor in good health and CMV-seronegative. Here the CDR3 reads CASSGTIGQGGGYTF. The CDR3 region has the DNA TGTGCCAGCAGTGGCACAATAGGACAGGGGGGCGGCTACACCTTC.